Within the sample, the clone carrying this TCR beta chain is medium-sized. The target antigen is unknown. This sample was taken from a study of siplizumab effects on memory and regulatory T cells. Study results and limitations: Under siplizumab, alloreactive sequences traced to unstimulated CD4+ memory cells were significantly reduced. Roughly 75-97% of proliferating CD4+ or CD8+ clones lacked an assignable naive or memory phenotype. Proliferating Tregs in siplizumab cultures were never verified as suppressive. Naive T cells appeared more diverse than memory cells and seemed to be major alloresponse contributors.

The table came from immunoSEQ multiplex PCR; TCRdb's copy has only in-frame clones and leaves some out. Of approximately 46,000 clones listed, more than 85% are singletons. The length of the CDR3 is 12 residues. Germline assignment: CDR1 MGHRA and CDR2 YSYEKL. Trimming removed 0 bases at V and 10 bases at J, with 7 bases between. Sequenced material: CD8+ T cells sorted from blood. The clonotype comes from a human donor in good health. V and J are TRBV4-1 and TRBJ2-1; D gene unclear. The CDR3 region is CASSQDIGEQFF. The CDR3 DNA sequence: TGCGCCAGCAGCCAAGATATCGGGGAGCAGTTCTTC.